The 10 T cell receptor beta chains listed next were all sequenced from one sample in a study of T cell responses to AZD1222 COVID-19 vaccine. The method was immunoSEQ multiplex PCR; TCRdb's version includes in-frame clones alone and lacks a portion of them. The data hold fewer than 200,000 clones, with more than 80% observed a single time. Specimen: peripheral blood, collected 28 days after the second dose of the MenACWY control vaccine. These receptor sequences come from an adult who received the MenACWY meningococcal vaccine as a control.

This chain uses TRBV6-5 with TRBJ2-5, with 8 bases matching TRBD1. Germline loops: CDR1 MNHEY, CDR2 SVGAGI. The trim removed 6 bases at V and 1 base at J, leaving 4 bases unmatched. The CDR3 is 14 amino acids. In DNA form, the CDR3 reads TGTGCCAGCAGCCTCACAGGGGGCCAAGAGACCCAGTACTTC. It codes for CASSLTGGQETQYF.

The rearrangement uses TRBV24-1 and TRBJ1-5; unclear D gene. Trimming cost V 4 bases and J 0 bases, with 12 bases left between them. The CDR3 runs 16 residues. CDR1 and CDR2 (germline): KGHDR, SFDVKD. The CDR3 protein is CATSDRTGNSNQPQHF. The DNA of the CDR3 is TGTGCCACCAGTGACCGGACGGGGAATAGCAATCAGCCCCAGCATTTT.

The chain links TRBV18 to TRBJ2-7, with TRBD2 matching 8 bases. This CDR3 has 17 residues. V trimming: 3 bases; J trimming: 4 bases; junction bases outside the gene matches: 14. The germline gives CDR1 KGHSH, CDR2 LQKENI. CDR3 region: CASSPPVPGLGHYEQYF. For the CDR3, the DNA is TGTGCCAGCTCACCCCCCGTCCCGGGACTAGGGCATTACGAGCAGTACTTC.

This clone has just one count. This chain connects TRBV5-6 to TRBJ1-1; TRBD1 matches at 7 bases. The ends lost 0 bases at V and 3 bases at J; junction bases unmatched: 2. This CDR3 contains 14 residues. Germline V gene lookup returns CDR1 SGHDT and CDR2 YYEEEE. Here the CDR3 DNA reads TGTGCCAGCAGCTTGGTACAGGGGCACACTGAAGCTTTCTTT. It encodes CASSLVQGHTEAFF.

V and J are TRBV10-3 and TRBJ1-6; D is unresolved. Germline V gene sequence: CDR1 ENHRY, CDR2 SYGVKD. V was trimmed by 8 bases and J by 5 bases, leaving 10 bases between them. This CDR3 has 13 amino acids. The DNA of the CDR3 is TGTGCCATCGGGCAGGATAATAATTCACCCCTCCACTTT. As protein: CAIGQDNNSPLHF.

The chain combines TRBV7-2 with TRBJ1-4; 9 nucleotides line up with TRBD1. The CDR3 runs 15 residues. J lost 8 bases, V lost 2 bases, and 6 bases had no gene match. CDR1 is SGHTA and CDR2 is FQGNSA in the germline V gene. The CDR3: CASSLSRTGAEKLFF. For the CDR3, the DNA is TGTGCCAGCAGCTTATCGCGGACAGGGGCGGAAAAACTGTTTTTT.

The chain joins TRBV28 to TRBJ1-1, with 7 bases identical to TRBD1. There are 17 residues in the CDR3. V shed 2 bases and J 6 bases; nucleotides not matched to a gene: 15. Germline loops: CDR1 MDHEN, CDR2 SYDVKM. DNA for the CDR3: TGTGCCAGCAGTTTAGCCACCGGGACAGCTAGTCTCGCTGAAGCTTTCTTT. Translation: CASSLATGTASLAEAFF.

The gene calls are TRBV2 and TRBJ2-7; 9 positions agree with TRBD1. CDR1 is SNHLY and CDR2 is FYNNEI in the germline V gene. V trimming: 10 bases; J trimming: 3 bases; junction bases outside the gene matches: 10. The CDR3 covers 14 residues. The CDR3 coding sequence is TGTGCCACCGTACCCGGGACAGGGTTCTACGAGCAGTACTTC. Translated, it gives CATVPGTGFYEQYF.

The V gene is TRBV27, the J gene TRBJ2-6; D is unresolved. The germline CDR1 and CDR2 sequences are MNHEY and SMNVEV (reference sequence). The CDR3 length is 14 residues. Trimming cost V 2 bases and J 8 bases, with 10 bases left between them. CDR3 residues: CASSLGRSTNVLTF. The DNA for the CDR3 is TGTGCCAGCAGTTTAGGCAGGTCGACCAACGTCCTGACTTTC.

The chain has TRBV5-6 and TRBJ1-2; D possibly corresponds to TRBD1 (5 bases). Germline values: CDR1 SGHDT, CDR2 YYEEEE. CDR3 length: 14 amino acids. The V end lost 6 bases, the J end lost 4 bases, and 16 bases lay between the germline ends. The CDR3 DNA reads TGTGCCAGCAACCTGGAGGGAAGGGGCTATGGCTACACCTTC. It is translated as CASNLEGRGYGYTF.